This T cell receptor beta chain came from a study of OX40 agonist ivuxolimab in advanced cancers. Turning to the study itself: An agonistic human IgG2 monoclonal antibody against OX40 (CD134) was given. At 0.01 to 10 mg/kg, ivuxolimab was administered intravenously to patients every 2 weeks. Anti-PD-1, anti-PD-L1 or anti-CTLA-4 therapy given earlier was allowed, and approximately 43% had some.

Concerning this clone: Its antigen remains unidentified.

Between the trimmed V and J ends, which lost 6 bases and 2 bases, there was a span of 9 bases. The CDR3 consists of 13 residues. Looked up from germline, CDR1 is SGHVS and CDR2 is FQNEAQ. General study results and limits: At 0.1-3.0 mg/kg, partial responders had clonal expansion among the lowest observed.

The method was immunoSEQ multiplex PCR; TCRdb's version includes in-frame clones alone and lacks a portion of them. The repertoire holds almost 45,000 clones, with around 90% as singletons. The material sequenced was CD4+ or CD8+ T cells sorted from blood, taken in a trial of the OX40 agonist ivuxolimab. The chain is built from TRBV7-8 and TRBJ2-3, with D unresolved. This clonotype was sampled from an adult with an advanced solid tumor such as melanoma, head and neck, liver or kidney cancer. The CDR3: CASSSFHTDTQYF. CDR3 DNA: TGTGCCAGCAGTTCTTTCCACACAGATACGCAGTATTTT.